Sequencing of this TCR beta chain was carried out in a study of blood T cell repertoires in COVID-19. Study-wide background: COVID-19 samples from acute and convalescent phases originated in the United States, Italy and Spain.

Clones were read by immunoSEQ multiplex PCR, and TCRdb kept only the in-frame ones, dropping some. The sample records roughly 80,000 clones, 88% being singletons. This CDR3 comprises 12 residues. V lost 0 bases and J lost 9; bases outside the gene matches: 2. This rearrangement joins TRBV12-3 or TRBV12-4 to TRBJ2-7, with TRBD2 identical over 7 bases. The receptor was derived from a woman aged 80 or over with acute or convalescent COVID-19. The source material was peripheral blood. Here the CDR3 DNA reads TGTGCCAGCAGTTTAGCGCGGGGGACGCAGTACTTC. Translating gives CASSLARGTQYF.